This TCR beta chain was retrieved from a study of blood T cell repertoires in COVID-19. Individuals aged about 18 to 89 years were recruited from roughly 22 US areas. The J segment lost 0 bases and the V segment lost 2 bases, leaving 7 bases of the junction unmatched. CDR3 length: 17 residues. The germline CDR1 and CDR2 sequences are SGHRS and YFSETQ. The table came from immunoSEQ multiplex PCR; TCRdb's copy has only in-frame clones and leaves some out. The sample includes around 200,000 clones, 85% to 90% seen only once; the top ten take 1.2%. The gene calls are TRBV5-1 and TRBJ2-1; 8 bases fit TRBD1. This sequence was found in a man aged 30 to 39 who had recovered from COVID-19. Sample: PBMCs or T cells enriched from blood (not recorded which). The DNA of the CDR3 is TGCGCCAGCAGCTTTATTCCCGGGACAGGCTCCTACAATGAGCAGTTCTTC. This translates into CASSFIPGTGSYNEQFF.